Reported below is one T cell receptor beta chain. Its antigen is currently not known. Base qualities were left out, and no much larger clone turns up one base away. To prepare the library, 5' RACE was applied. TCRdb records Illumina HiSeq 2500 as the sequencer. The second PCR ran for about 7 to 11 cycles and used a J-beta primer mix along with a sample-barcoded 5' primer. A unique molecular identifier was introduced onto each TCR beta cDNA molecule by a template-switch 5' adaptor carrying 12 random nucleotides. Each sample yielded at least 2.5 million CDR3-containing paired-end reads. All of the RNA was converted into first-strand cDNA using the Mint cDNA synthesis kit, with a TRBC-specific oligonucleotide serving as the primer. All cDNA was treated with uracil-DNA glycosylase and then went through a first 18-cycle PCR with the universal primers M1SS and BC2_uni_R. The original pipeline was this. Each sample was normalized by randomly selecting 1 million high-quality reads, each carrying a distinct molecular identifier. Instead of being binned into consensus sequences, reads with shared molecular identifiers were discarded. CDR3 identification, clonotype clustering and error correction used MiTCR with a Q25 quality threshold and the strictest error-elimination algorithm. A nonparametric unseen species model with Euler transformation was used to estimate a lower bound on total TCR beta diversity. TCRdb redid the processing of the public reads, applying fastp at Q25 and MiXCR, and retained in-frame beta chains. Rows matching on CDR3 protein sequence are summarized as one entry with the most common DNA and genes. The V and J calls reflect TCRdb's pipeline rather than the authors' work. The sample profile shows 910,000 or so distinct CDR3 sequences; just over 50% of them were found once. 20% to 25% of the sample is held by the ten biggest clonotypes.

The data stem from a study of blood T cells in healthy people across ages (dated by TCRdb to the mid-2010s). Some background on the complete study: In model experiments, template switching captured roughly one uniquely barcoded TCR beta cDNA molecule for every two T cells. Age-related changes in TCR beta repertoire diversity were measured in the study by deep sequencing normalized with unique cDNA molecular identifiers. The study analyzed two additional independent replicas of 1 million unique cDNA reads from the same blood draw for two donors, one aged 18 to 29 and one aged 80 or older. Four age groups were formed from the donors: young (average around 15 years), middle-aged (approximately 39), aged (under 70) and long-lived (more than 75). To avoid experimental bias, donors of different ages were spread randomly across the sequencing lanes.

Systemically healthy Caucasian individuals from Russia, 39 in total and aged about 6 to 95 years, were included as donors. Ten milliliters of peripheral blood were drawn from each donor into EDTA-treated Vacutainer tubes. Ficoll-Paque density-gradient centrifugation was used to isolate PBMCs, with at least 6.5 million obtained per sample. Total RNA was extracted from PBMCs with Trizol reagent, with at least 5 micrograms obtained per sample. For every donor, flow cytometry on a PBMC aliquot measured the percentage of naive CD45RAhigh/CD27high T cells. Trimming takes 3 bases from V and 6 bases from J, and the germline ends sit 17 bases apart. From the germline V gene, CDR1 is MDHEN and CDR2 is SYDVKM. Taken from cysteine to phenylalanine, the CDR3 has 16 residues. Only the CDR3 portion is preserved as DNA: 48 bases, with reading frame beginning at the first base. Here is what the overall study found, with its caveats: Total diversity estimates from one million sequenced T cells were considered lower bounds and underestimates. Compared with the aged group, the long-lived group had more naive CD4+ T cells, fewer expanded clones and increased TCR diversity, a pattern suggesting age selection. As age increased, observed TCR beta diversity per million T cells dropped in a roughly linear way, and a significant reduction was already evident by age about 40. The percentage of naive T cells measured by flow cytometry correlated strongly with observed TCR beta diversity. Since profiling was done on bulk unsorted PBMCs, naive and antigen-experienced compartments could not be conclusively compared. The CMV infection status of donors was not known, potentially confounding age-related changes in expanded clonotypes.

The TCR sequence derives from a woman aged 60-75 years in good health. The sequencing input was blood. The sequence links TRBV28 to TRBJ2-2; the D gene assignment is perhaps TRBD1 or TRBD2, with each matching 6 bases. At the DNA level, the sequence is TGTGCCAGCAGTTTGGGGGGCAGGGATGGGTCCGGGGAGCTGTTTTTT. This yields the protein CASSLGGRDGSGELFF.